Included here is one TCR beta chain sequence, with context. Its antigen is not known. This sample is part of a study of early T cells in non-severe SARS-CoV-2 infection. Across the study: It was bulk RNA from unsorted whole blood that was sequenced, and the chains were unpaired.

Per germline, CDR1 SQVTM and CDR2 ANQGSEA. There are 12 residues in the CDR3. V lost 7 bases, J lost 4 bases, and 5 bases stayed unmatched. Regarding the study as a whole: Matches to VDJdb favored anti-spike CD8 responses and missed private and CD4 specificities.

Individual cDNA molecules were tagged with unique molecular identifiers, the study reported. TCRdb fed the 5' RACE reads into MiXCR, producing one record per CDR3 protein. The data hold 50,000 to 60,000 distinct CDR3 sequences, with about 9.4% observed a single time. The receptor was derived from an adult who was a healthcare worker with PCR-confirmed SARS-CoV-2 infection or an uninfected control (not recorded which). The sample was whole blood. V gene TRBV29-1 combines with J gene TRBJ1-2; 8 bases fit TRBD1. The CDR3 reads CSAKTGAYGYTF. CDR3 bases: TGCAGCGCGAAGACAGGGGCCTATGGCTACACCTTC.